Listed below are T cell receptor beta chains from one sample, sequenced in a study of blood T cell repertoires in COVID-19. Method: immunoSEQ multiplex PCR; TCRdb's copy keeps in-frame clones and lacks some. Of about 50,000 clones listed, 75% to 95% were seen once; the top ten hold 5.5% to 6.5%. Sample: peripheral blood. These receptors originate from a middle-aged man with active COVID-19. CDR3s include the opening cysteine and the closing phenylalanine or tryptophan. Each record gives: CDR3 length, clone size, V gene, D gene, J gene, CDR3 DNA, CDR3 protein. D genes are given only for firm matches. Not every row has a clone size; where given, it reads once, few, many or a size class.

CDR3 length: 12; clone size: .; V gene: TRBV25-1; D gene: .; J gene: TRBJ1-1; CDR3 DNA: TGTGCCAGCAGTGATGGCAGGCTTGAAGCTTTCTTT; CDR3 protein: CASSDGRLEAFF
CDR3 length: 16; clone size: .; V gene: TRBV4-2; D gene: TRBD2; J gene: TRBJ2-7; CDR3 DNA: TGTGCCAGCAGCCAGGCAGGGACTACTGCTGCCTACGAGCAGTACTTC; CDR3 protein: CASSQAGTTAAYEQYF
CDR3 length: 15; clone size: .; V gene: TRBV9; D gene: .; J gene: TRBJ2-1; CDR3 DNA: TGTGCCAGCACCCTGAGTTCTCGCGTTGCAGGTGAGCAGTTCTTC; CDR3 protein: CASTLSSRVAGEQFF
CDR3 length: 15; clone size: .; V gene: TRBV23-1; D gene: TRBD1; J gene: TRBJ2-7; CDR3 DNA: TGCGCCAGCAGAAGCCGGGACAGGGGGTCCTACGAGCAGTACTTC; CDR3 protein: CASRSRDRGSYEQYF
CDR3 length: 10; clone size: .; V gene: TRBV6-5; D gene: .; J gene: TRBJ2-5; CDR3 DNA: TGTGCCAGCAGCTACCCCAGCCAGTACTTC; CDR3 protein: CASSYPSQYF
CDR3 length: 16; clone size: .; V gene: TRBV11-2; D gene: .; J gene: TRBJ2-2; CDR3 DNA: TGTGCCAGCAGCCGTTCCGGGACAACGAACACCGGGGAGCTGTTTTTT; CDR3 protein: CASSRSGTTNTGELFF
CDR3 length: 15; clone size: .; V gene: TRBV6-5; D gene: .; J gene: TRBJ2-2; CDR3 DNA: TGTGCCAGCAGTTACGGGGGGAGTACCACCGGGGAGCTGTTTTTT; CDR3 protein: CASSYGGSTTGELFF
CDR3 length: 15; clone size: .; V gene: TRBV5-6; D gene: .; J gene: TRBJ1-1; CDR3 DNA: TGTGCCAGCAGCTTGCTCCCAAGCTTGAACACTGAAGCTTTCTTT; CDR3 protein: CASSLLPSLNTEAFF
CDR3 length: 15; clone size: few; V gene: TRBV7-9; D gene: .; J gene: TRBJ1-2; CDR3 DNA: TGTGCCAGCAGTTTTGCCCAGGGTTCGGGAGGTGGCTACACCTTC; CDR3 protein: CASSFAQGSGGGYTF
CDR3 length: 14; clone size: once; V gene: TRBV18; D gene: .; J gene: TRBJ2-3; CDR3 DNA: TGTGCCAGCTCACGTGGGCCGGACACAGATACGCAGTATTTT; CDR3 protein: CASSRGPDTDTQYF
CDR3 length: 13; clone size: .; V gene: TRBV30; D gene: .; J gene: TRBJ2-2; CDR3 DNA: TGTGCCTGGAGCGCCCAGATAACCGGGGAGCTGTTTTTT; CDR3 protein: CAWSAQITGELFF
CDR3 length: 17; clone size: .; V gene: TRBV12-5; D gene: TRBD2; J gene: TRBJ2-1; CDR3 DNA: TGTGCTAGTGGTTTGATCTCCGGGACTAGCTCCTACAATGAGCAGTTCTTC; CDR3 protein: CASGLISGTSSYNEQFF
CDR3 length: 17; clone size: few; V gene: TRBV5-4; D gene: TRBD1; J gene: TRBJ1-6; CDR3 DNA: TGTGCCAGCAGCTTGGGGATACGGACAGGAGCTGATTCACCCCTCCACTTT; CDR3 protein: CASSLGIRTGADSPLHF
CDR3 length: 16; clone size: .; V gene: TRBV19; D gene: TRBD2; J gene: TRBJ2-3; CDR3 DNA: TGTGCCAGTAGGCCGGGACTAGCGGGAGTAACAGATACGCAGTATTTT; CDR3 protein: CASRPGLAGVTDTQYF
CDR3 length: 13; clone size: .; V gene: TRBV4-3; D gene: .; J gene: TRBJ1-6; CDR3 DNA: TGCGCCAGCAGCCAAGAGGGGGCCTCACCCCTCCACTTT; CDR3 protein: CASSQEGASPLHF
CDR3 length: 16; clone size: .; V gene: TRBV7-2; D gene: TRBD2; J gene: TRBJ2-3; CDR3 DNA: TGTGCCAGCAGCTTAGCACTAGCGGGGGGAGGTGATACGCAGTATTTT; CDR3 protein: CASSLALAGGGDTQYF
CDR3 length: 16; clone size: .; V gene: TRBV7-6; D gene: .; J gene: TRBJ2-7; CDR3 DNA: TGTGCCAGCAGCCCAACGCCGGGTCTCGGGAAGTACGAGCAGTACTTC; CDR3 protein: CASSPTPGLGKYEQYF
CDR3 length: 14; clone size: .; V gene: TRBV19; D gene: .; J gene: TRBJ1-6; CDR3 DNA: TGTGCCAGTAGCGAGAGCTCCTATAATTCACCCCTCCACTTT; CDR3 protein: CASSESSYNSPLHF
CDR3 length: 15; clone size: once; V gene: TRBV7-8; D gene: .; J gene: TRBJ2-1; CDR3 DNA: TGTGCCAGCAGCTTAGGTGCTGCCAACCTAAATGAGCAGTTCTTC; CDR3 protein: CASSLGAANLNEQFF
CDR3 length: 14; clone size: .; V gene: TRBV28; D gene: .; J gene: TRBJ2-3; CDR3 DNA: TGTGCCAGCAGTATGGCCCTGGGGCCAGATACGCAGTATTTT; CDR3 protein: CASSMALGPDTQYF
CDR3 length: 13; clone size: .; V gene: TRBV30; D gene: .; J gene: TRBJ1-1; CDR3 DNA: TGTGCCTGGAACGGACTCTCGGGGACTGAAGCTTTCTTT; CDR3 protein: CAWNGLSGTEAFF
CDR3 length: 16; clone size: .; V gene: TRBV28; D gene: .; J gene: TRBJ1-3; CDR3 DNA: TGTGCCAGCAGTCAAAGCAGGGTGTGGGTGGGAAACACCATATATTTT; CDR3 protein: CASSQSRVWVGNTIYF
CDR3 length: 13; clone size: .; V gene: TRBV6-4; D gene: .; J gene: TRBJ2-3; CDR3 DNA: TGTGCCAGCGGCCCAGGGCACGTGGATACGCAGTATTTT; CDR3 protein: CASGPGHVDTQYF
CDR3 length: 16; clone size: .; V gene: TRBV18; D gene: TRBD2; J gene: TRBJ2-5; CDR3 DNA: TGTGCCAGCTCACCAGATCGGACTAGCGGGCAAGAGACCCAGTACTTC; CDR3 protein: CASSPDRTSGQETQYF
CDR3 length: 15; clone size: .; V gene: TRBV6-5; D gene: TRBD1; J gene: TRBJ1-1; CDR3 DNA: TGTGCCAGCAGTTACTCTATACAGGGGGACACTGAAGCTTTCTTT; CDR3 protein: CASSYSIQGDTEAFF
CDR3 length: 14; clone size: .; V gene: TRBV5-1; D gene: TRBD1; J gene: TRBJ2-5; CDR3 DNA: TGCGCCAGCAGCAGAGACAGGGTGATAGAGACCCAGTACTTC; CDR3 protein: CASSRDRVIETQYF
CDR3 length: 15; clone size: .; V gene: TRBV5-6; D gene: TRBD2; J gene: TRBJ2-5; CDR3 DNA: TGTGCCAGCAGCGGGGTGGGACTAGGGGTAGAGACCCAGTACTTC; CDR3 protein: CASSGVGLGVETQYF
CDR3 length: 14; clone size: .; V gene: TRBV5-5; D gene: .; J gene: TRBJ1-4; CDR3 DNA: TGTGCCAGCAGCTTGGACAGACCGAATGAAAAACTGTTTTTT; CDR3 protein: CASSLDRPNEKLFF
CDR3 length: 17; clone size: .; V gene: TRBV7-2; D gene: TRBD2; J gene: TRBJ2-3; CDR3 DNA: TGTGCCAGCAGCTTAGGGTGGAGGCTAGCGGGGCTAGATACGCAGTATTTT; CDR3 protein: CASSLGWRLAGLDTQYF